This TCR beta chain was captured in a study of early T cells in non-severe SARS-CoV-2 infection. Overall study: The authors sequenced bulk RNA from unsorted whole blood, leaving chains unpaired. Whole-study results and caveats: Lookups in VDJdb leaned toward anti-spike CD8 responses and missed private and CD4 specificities.

Comments on this clonotype: Its cognate antigen is unknown.

The germline CDR1 and CDR2 sequences are KGHSH and LQKENI. V was cut by 2 bases and J by 3 bases, with 4 bases left in between. CDR3 length equals 12 residues. Attached unique molecular identifiers marked individual cDNA molecules. Each CDR3 protein is one row after TCRdb ran MiXCR on the 5' RACE reads. The sample lists over 85,000 distinct CDR3 sequences, around 16% seen once, with 0.95% to 1.5% in the top ten. V and J are TRBV18 and TRBJ1-1; no reliable D call. The sequencing input was whole blood. This sequence originates from an adult who was a healthcare worker with PCR-confirmed SARS-CoV-2 infection or an uninfected control (not recorded which). CDR3 sequence reads: CASSPDYTEAFF. CDR3 sequence (DNA): TGTGCCAGCTCACCAGACTACACTGAAGCTTTCTTT. The whole variable domain, filled in from reference TRBV18 and TRBJ1-1, reads NAGVMQNPRHLVRRRGQEARLRCSPMKGHSHVYWYRQLPEEGLKFMVYLQKENIIDESGMPKERFSAEFPKEGPSILRIQQVVRGDSAAYFCASSPDYTEAFFGQGTRLTVV.